Presented here are 8 T cell receptor beta chains from one specimen sequenced in a study of cytomegalovirus exposure and HLA in healthy donors. The study ran its PCR with 60 Vbeta and 13 Jbeta primers. The method was immunoSEQ multiplex PCR; TCRdb's version includes in-frame clones alone and lacks a portion of them. The sample includes 190,000 or so clones, about 79% of them seen just once. Material for sequencing was PBMCs. The source is a boy aged 2 to 9 in good health and CMV-seronegative.

The chain joins TRBV5-1 to TRBJ1-2, with D hard to call. The CDR3 runs to 12 residues. Trimming left V 0 bases short and J 7 bases short, with 7 bases between. From germline, CDR1 is SGHRS and CDR2 YFSETQ. CDR3 nucleotide sequence: TGCGCCAGCAGCTTGGACCAGATTGGCTACACCTTC. Its protein product is CASSLDQIGYTF.

This sequence joins TRBV7-2 and TRBJ1-2, with D unclear. Deletions cut 5 bases from V and 7 bases from J, with 11 bases between. The CDR3 has 12 amino acids. Germline CDR1 SGHTA, CDR2 FQGNSA. The CDR3 sequence: CASSLSDTGYTF. CDR3 coding DNA: TGTGCCAGCAGCCTTTCCGACACTGGCTACACCTTC.

This clone was counted a few times. This chain uses TRBV7-8 with TRBJ1-1; D gene ambiguous. V lost 1 base and J lost 1, with 7 bases in between. This CDR3 is 14 amino acids long. Looked up from germline, CDR1 is SGHVS and CDR2 is FQNEAQ. This chain's CDR3 is CASSLVRGNTEAFF. The CDR3 DNA sequence: TGTGCCAGCAGCTTAGTGAGAGGGAACACTGAAGCTTTCTTT.

This chain connects TRBV11-1 to TRBJ1-1, with no clear D. This CDR3 contains 15 residues. V was pared by 2 bases and J by 1 base, with 11 bases between. Germline V gene sequence: CDR1 SGHAT, CDR2 FQDESV (reference sequence). CDR3 residues: CASSLFKRGNTEAFF. The CDR3 coding sequence is TGTGCCAGCAGCTTATTTAAGCGAGGGAACACTGAAGCTTTCTTT.

The V and J genes are TRBV5-1 and TRBJ1-1; D is unresolved. The CDR3 consists of 14 residues. V was trimmed by 4 bases and J by 0 bases, leaving 10 bases between them. The V gene's germline CDR1 is SGHRS and CDR2 YFSETQ. The CDR3 bases are TGCGCCAGCAGCCCCACCGACATGAACACTGAAGCTTTCTTT. This encodes CASSPTDMNTEAFF.

V usage is TRBV10-3 and J usage is TRBJ2-1, with 12 bases lining up with TRBD2. V gave up 5 bases and J gave up 7 bases; unmatched junction bases: 6. CDR1 is ENHRY, CDR2 SYGVKD, per germline. The CDR3 covers 15 residues. Here the CDR3 reads CAISPLAGGMNEQFF. The CDR3 bases are TGTGCCATCAGTCCACTAGCGGGGGGTATGAATGAGCAGTTCTTC.

This chain joins TRBV4-3 and TRBJ1-6, with 10 bases identical to TRBD1. After removal of 2 bases from V and 10 bases from J, the junction contained 5 bases not matched to a gene. This CDR3 spans 15 amino acids. CDR1 is LGHNA, CDR2 YSLEER, per germline. Here the CDR3 DNA reads TGCGCCAGCAGCCAAACCGGACAGGGGGAATCACCCCTCCACTTT. It is translated as CASSQTGQGESPLHF.

The gene calls are TRBV15 and TRBJ2-2; 9 bases map to TRBD1. The CDR3 sequence is 15 residues long. The germline V gene has CDR1 LNHNV and CDR2 YYDKDF (reference sequence). V lost 5 bases, J lost 4 bases, and 5 bases stayed unmatched. In nucleotides, the CDR3 is TGTGCCACCAGCCTGGACAGGGGAATCACCGGGGAGCTGTTTTTT. Protein: CATSLDRGITGELFF.